The source of this T cell receptor beta chain is a study of brain T cells in children with intractable seizures (dated by TCRdb to the early 2020s). Describing the broader study: Resected brain tissue from approximately 55 pediatric epilepsy surgery cases was first screened for immune gene transcripts using a NanoString immunology panel. Of the roughly twelve selected surgery cases, pre-surgery blood was also sequenced for eight, so four had brain tissue only.

The immunoSEQ assay was used to generate TCR beta chain sequences from genomic DNA. In the source study's methods: CDR3 sequences that did not begin with the conserved framework cysteine at position 104 were removed manually. To get clonality, the normalized Shannon's Diversity Index was subtracted from one, giving values from 0 (maximal diversity) to 1 (oligoclonal). Chi-squared comparison-of-proportions tests were used to check whether the frequency of the same CDR3 differed between samples, for example brain versus blood. Public clonotypes were found by searching immuneACCESS, and the VDJdb browser was used to assess similarity to known antiviral clonotypes. TCRdb retrieved this table from immuneACCESS and kept in-frame rearrangements only. Not all clones are present; in checked studies, unresolved V genes account for under half, and no reason is known for the remainder. That table furnishes V, J and clone size, whereas the DNA furnished D and trimming. In all, the sample holds 1,500 to 1,900 clones, and about 83% of those were seen once. 20% to 25% of the sample rests with the top ten.

What the work shows at the level of the full study, not this receptor alone: Top 50 brain clonotypes included public and private clones; each case's most abundant public CDR3 closely resembled known HCMV, EBV or influenza A epitope-specific CDR3s. The patients' HCMV serostatus was not known, and viral specificity was inferred solely from CDR3 sequence similarity. Because pre- and post-surgery blood were sequenced to different depths, clones absent from the pre-surgery sample may reflect undersampling.

V loses 0 bases of germline sequence and J loses 8 bases, and the interval between the two ends is 2 bases. The germline V gene yields MNHEY for CDR1 and SVGAGI for CDR2. Including the terminal cysteine and phenylalanine, the CDR3 comprises 11 residues. The read is trimmed to its CDR3 DNA, 33 bases read in frame from base 1. The time point label of this sample denotes: resected brain tissue, or blood drawn just prior to surgery. The surgery cases with the highest brain T cell transcript signatures were chosen for TCR beta chain sequencing of brain tissue, and also of blood when blood was available. Prior to surgery, the patients had been treated with at least one anti-epileptic drug. The TCR-sequenced patients were children whose drug-resistant epilepsy was caused by tuberous sclerosis complex, focal cortical dysplasia, Rasmussen encephalitis or hemimegalencephaly. The brain samples were frozen blocks of fresh involved tissue resected during epilepsy surgery. The Monarch genomic DNA purification kit was used to extract bulk genomic DNA from unsorted brain tissue and whole blood.

With regard to this clone: This receptor's antigen is unknown. No clone much larger than this one lies a single base away; base qualities are absent.

Rearrangement joined TRBV6-5 to TRBJ2-1, with no D gene named confidently. This specimen was resected brain tissue, taken at surgery. The receptor comes from a boy aged 5-17 years with focal cortical dysplasia and intractable seizures. The nucleotide sequence reads as follows: TGTGCCAGCAGTTACTCCCATGAGCAGTTCTTC. The resulting protein is CASSYSHEQFF.